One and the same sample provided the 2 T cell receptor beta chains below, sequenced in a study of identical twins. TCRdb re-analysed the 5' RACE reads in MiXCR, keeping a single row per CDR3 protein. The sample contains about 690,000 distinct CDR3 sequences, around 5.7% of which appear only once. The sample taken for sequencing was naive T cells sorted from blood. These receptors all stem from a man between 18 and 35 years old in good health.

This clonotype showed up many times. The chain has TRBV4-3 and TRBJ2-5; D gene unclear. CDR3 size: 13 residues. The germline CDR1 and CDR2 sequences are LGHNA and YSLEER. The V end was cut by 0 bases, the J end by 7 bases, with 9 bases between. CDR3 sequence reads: CASSQDPVGTQYF. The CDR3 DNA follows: TGCGCCAGCAGCCAAGATCCCGTGGGGACCCAGTACTTC.

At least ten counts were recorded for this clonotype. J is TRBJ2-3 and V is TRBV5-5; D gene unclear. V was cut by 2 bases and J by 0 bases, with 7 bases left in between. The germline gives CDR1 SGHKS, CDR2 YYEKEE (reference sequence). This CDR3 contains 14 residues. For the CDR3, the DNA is TGTGCCAGCAGCTTAGTGACTAGCACAGATACGCAGTATTTT. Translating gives CASSLVTSTDTQYF.